Sequencing of this T cell receptor beta chain was carried out in a study of blood T cell repertoires in COVID-19. A case of COVID-19 had been met by exposed participants within 2 weeks before study entry. Methods used by the authors: Estimation of nucleated cell counts relied on the amplification of reference gene primers. Libraries were prepared by immunoSEQ multiplex PCR; TCRdb keeps only in-frame clonotypes and omits some of them. V, J and clone size were drawn from that table, and D and trimming were deduced from the DNA. The sample includes 280,000 or so clones, roughly 91% seen only once; the top ten take less than 3.5%. The V gene's germline CDR1 is MNHEY and CDR2 SVGAGI. After removal of 7 bases from V and 5 bases from J, the junction contained 10 bases not matched to a gene. The CDR3 is made up of 15 amino acids.

The chain uses TRBV6-5 and TRBJ2-7, with 11 bases aligning to TRBD1. Sequenced: PBMCs or T cells enriched from blood (not recorded which). The TCR originated in a woman in her forties or fifties who had been exposed to COVID-19. This CDR3 is CASKSYRTGGHEQYF. In DNA form, the CDR3 reads TGTGCCAGCAAATCATATCGGACAGGGGGCCACGAGCAGTACTTC.